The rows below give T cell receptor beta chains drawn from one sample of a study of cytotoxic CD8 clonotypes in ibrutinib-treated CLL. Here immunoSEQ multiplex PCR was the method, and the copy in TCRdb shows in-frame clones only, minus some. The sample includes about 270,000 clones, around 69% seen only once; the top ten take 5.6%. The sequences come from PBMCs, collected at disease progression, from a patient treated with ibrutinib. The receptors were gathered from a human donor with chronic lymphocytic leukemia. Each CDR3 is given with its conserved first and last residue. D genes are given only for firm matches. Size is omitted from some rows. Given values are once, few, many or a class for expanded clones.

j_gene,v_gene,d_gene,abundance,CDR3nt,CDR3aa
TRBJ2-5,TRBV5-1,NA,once,TGCGCCAGCAGCGCCCTGGAGGGTGGCGAGACCCAGTACTTC,CASSALEGGETQYF
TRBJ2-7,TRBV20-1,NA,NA,TGCAGTGCTAGAGGCCTTGGCGAGCAGTACTTC,CSARGLGEQYF
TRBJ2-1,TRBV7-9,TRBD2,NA,TGTGCCAGCAATGGTCCGCATAGCGGGAGATACGGCTCCTACAATGAGCAGTTCTTC,CASNGPHSGRYGSYNEQFF
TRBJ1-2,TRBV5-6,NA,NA,TGTGCCAGCAGCTTGAGGTCAGGGATTGACTATGGCTACACCTTC,CASSLRSGIDYGYTF
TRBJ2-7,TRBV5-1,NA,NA,TGCGCCAGCAGCTTAGAGGTTATTAACGAGCAGTACTTC,CASSLEVINEQYF
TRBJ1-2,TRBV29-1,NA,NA,TGCAGCGTTGAGGCAGGGGCCTATGGCTACACCTTC,CSVEAGAYGYTF
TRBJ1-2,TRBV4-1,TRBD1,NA,TGCGCCAGCAGCCATCGGACAGGGGACCCCGGGTATGGCTACACCTTC,CASSHRTGDPGYGYTF
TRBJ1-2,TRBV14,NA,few,TGTGCCAGCAGCCAAGATTGGAGGGTTTTGGTCTATGGCTACACCTTC,CASSQDWRVLVYGYTF
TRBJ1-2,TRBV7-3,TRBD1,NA,TGTGCCAGCAGCTTGACAGGGGCGGGTGGCTACACCTTC,CASSLTGAGGYTF
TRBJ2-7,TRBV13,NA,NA,TGTGCCAGCAGCTTAGGAGGCAGGGGTGCCCCCTACGAGCAGTACTTC,CASSLGGRGAPYEQYF
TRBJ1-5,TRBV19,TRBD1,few,TGTGCCAGTAGTATAGGGTTCCAGGGGGGACAGCCCCAGCATTTT,CASSIGFQGGQPQHF
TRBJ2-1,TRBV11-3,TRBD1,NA,TGTGCCAGCAGCAGACAGGGTTGGAATGAGCAGTTCTTC,CASSRQGWNEQFF
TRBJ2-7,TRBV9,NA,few,TGTGCCAGCAGCCCGACAGAGCTCTCCTACGAGCAGTACTTC,CASSPTELSYEQYF
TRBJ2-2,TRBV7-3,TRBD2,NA,TGTGCCAGCAGCCCCGGGACTACTACCGGGGAGCTGTTTTTT,CASSPGTTTGELFF
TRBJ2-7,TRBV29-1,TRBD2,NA,TGCAGCGTTGAAGATCGACTAGCGGGAGGGCCACAGGAGCAGTACTTC,CSVEDRLAGGPQEQYF
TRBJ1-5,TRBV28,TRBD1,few,TGTGCCAGCAGTTTAGGGGGACAGGCGCAGCAGCCCCAGCATTTT,CASSLGGQAQQPQHF
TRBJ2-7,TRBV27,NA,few,TGTGCCAGCAGTTTATATCTCTCCTACGAGCAGTACTTC,CASSLYLSYEQYF
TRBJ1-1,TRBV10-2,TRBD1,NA,TGCGCCAGCAGCCAGGGGGCGCGGACTGAAGCTTTCTTT,CASSQGARTEAFF
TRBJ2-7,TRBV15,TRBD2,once,TGTGCCACCAGCAGAGATCTGGGACTAGCGGGGGACTCCTACGAGCAGTACTTC,CATSRDLGLAGDSYEQYF
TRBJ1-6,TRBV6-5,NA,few,TGTGCCAGCAGACACGGGGAGGTCAATTCACCCCTCCACTTT,CASRHGEVNSPLHF
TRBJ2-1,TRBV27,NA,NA,TGTGCCAGCACCGGACGCCTCTACAATGAGCAGTTCTTC,CASTGRLYNEQFF
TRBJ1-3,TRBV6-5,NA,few,TGTGCCAGCAGTTACTCGCGGGGCTCTGGAAACACCATATATTTT,CASSYSRGSGNTIYF
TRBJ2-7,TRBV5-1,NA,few,TGCGCCAGCAGTGGAAAGAGGGCCGGTACCTACGAGCAGTACTTC,CASSGKRAGTYEQYF
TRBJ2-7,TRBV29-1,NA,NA,TGCAGCGTTGATTCAACCCCACCCTACGAGCAGTACTTC,CSVDSTPPYEQYF
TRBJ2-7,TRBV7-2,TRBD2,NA,TGTGCCAGCAGCCCCGGACTAGCGGGGGGACCCTACGAGCAGTACTTC,CASSPGLAGGPYEQYF
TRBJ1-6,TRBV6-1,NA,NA,TGTGCCAGCAGTGTTCGGCGCCCGGGGAACTATAATTCACCCCTCCACTTT,CASSVRRPGNYNSPLHF
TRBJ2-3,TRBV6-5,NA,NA,TGTGCCAGCAGGCAAGGACAGAGCACAGATACGCAGTATTTT,CASRQGQSTDTQYF
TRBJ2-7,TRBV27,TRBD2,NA,TGTGCCAGCAGTTTTACTAGCGGGCCCTCCTACGAGCAGTACTTC,CASSFTSGPSYEQYF
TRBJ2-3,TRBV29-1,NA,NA,TGCAGCGTTGGCCAGGGCGGGGATACGCAGTATTTT,CSVGQGGDTQYF
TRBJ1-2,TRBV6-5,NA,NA,TGTGCCAGCAGTTACCCAAACAGTAACTATGGCTACACCTTC,CASSYPNSNYGYTF
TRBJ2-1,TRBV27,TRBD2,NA,TGTGCCAGCAGTTCACCGGGACTAGCGGACTACAATGAGCAGTTCTTC,CASSSPGLADYNEQFF
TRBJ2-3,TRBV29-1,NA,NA,TGCAGCGTTGTAGGGGGGACAGATACGCAGTATTTT,CSVVGGTDTQYF
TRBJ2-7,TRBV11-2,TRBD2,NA,TGTGCCAGCAGCTTAAAGGGAGGGCACTACGAGCAGTACTTC,CASSLKGGHYEQYF
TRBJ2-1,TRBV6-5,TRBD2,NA,TGTGCCAGTTCCGGACTAGCGGGAGGGGAGTTCTTC,CASSGLAGGEFF
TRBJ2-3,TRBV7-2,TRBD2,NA,TGTGCCAGCAGCTTAGCGGGGGGGAGCATTAGCACAGATACGCAGTATTTT,CASSLAGGSISTDTQYF
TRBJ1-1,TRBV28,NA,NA,TGTGCCAGCAGTCTATTACTAGGGGCAGGGTATTACACTGAAGCTTTCTTT,CASSLLLGAGYYTEAFF
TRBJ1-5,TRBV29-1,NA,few,TGCAGCGAGGGGACGTGGCATTTT,CSEGTWHF
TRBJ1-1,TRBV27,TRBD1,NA,TGTGCCAGCAGACAGGGGGGCAGGGGTGAAGCTTTCTTT,CASRQGGRGEAFF
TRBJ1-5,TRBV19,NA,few,TGTGCCAGTAGTTCTTCGGACATAAGGGATCAGCCCCAGCATTTT,CASSSSDIRDQPQHF
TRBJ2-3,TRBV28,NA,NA,TGTGCCAGCAGTTCACCGGGACGTGGGGATACGCAGTATTTT,CASSSPGRGDTQYF
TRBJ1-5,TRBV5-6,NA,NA,TGTGCCAGCAGCTTGTGGGGATACCATAGCAATCAGCCCCAGCATTTT,CASSLWGYHSNQPQHF
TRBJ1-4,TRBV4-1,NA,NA,TGCGCCAGCAGCCCCCTACCGGGACAACTGGAAAAACTGTTTTTT,CASSPLPGQLEKLFF
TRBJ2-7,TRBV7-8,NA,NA,TGTGCCAGCAGCTTAACGGACGGATCCTACGAGCAGTACTTC,CASSLTDGSYEQYF
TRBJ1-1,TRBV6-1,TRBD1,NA,TGTGCCAGCAGTGCCACGGACAGGGGGGTGAACACTGAAGCTTTCTTT,CASSATDRGVNTEAFF
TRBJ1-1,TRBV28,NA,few,TGTGCCAGCAGGCGCCAGGGTGACACTGAAGCTTTCTTT,CASRRQGDTEAFF
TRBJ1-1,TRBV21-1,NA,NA,TGTGCCAGCAGCAAAGGCGGGGGTGCTATGAACACTGAAGCTTTCTTT,CASSKGGGAMNTEAFF
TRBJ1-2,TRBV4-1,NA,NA,TGCGCCAGCAGCCTCTTCGCGACAGGCCAAATCCATAACTATGGCTACACCTTC,CASSLFATGQIHNYGYTF
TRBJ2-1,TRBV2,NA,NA,TGTGCCAGCACGATTTATGGGGCGTCCTACAATGAGCAGTTCTTC,CASTIYGASYNEQFF
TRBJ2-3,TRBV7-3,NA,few,TGTGCCAGCAGCTTATTGAGTATGACATTCCCCGACACAGATACGCAGTATTTT,CASSLLSMTFPDTDTQYF
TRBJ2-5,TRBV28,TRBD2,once,TGTGCCAGCAAAAGCGGGAGGGGGCAAGAGACCCAGTACTTC,CASKSGRGQETQYF
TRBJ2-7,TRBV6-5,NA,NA,TGTGCCAGCAGTTTAAGACTGAAGCCCTACGAGCAGTACTTC,CASSLRLKPYEQYF
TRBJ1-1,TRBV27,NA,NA,TGTGCCAGCAGTTTATCCCGGGGGCGCGGAACTGAAGCTTTCTTT,CASSLSRGRGTEAFF
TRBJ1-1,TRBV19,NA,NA,TGTGCCAGTCGATGGGGTGAGAACACTGAAGCTTTCTTT,CASRWGENTEAFF
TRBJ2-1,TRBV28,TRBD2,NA,TGTGCCAGCAGTTTAAGAATCCACGTGGGACTAGCGGGAGGGAACAATGAGCAGTTCTTC,CASSLRIHVGLAGGNNEQFF
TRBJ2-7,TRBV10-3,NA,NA,TGTGCCATCAGTGAGCGGGCGGTCAGGGGCCAGTCGGACGAGCAGTACTTC,CAISERAVRGQSDEQYF